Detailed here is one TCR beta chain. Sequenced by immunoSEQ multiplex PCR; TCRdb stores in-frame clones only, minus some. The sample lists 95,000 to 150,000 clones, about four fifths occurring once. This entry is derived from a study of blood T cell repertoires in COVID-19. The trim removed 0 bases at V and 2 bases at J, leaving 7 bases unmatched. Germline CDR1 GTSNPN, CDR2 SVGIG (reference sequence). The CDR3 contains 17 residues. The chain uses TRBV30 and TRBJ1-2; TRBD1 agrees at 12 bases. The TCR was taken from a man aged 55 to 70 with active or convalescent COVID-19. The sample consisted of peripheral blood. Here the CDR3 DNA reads TGTGCCTGGAGTGTCAAAAAGGGACAGGGGGCGAACTATGGCTACACCTTC. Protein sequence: CAWSVKKGQGANYGYTF.